This TCR beta chain derives from a study of breast tumors, draining lymph nodes, adjacent tissues. General observations from the study: Compared with basal-like, luminal-like tumors shared significantly more repertoire with nontumor tissue. Data fit most tumor T cells coming from lymph node, expanding in tumor.

In its sample, this clonotype was seen many times. What it binds is not known. A read error may account for a junction end that differs from germline. The CDR3 covers 11 residues. TCRdb reanalysed the multiplex PCR reads using MiXCR and keeps one entry per CDR3 protein. The sample shows 150,000 to 200,000 distinct CDR3 sequences, approximately 33% of them seen only once. Samples came from axillary lymph nodes draining the breast cancer. The sequencing input was axillary lymph node tissue. The receptor's source is a female donor with breast cancer. Some clones in this sample may be carry-over from other donors' samples. The V call is TRBV12-3 or TRBV12-4, the J call TRBJ2-3; D gene unclear. The CDR3 region has the DNA TGCGCCAGCAGCTTCACAGATACGCAGTATTTT. Translation gives CASSFTDTQYF.